The rows below give T cell receptor beta chains drawn from one sample of a study of blood T cell repertoires in COVID-19. Produced via immunoSEQ multiplex PCR; TCRdb's table is partial and in-frame only. This sample has around 400,000 clones, with around 87% found just once. The specimen sequenced was peripheral blood. The receptors were gathered from a woman aged 55-75 years with COVID-19, enrolled during active disease. Each CDR3 is given with its conserved first and last residue. Fields, in order: V gene, D gene, clone size, J gene, CDR3 protein, CDR3 DNA. A D gene is named only where the DNA matches it firmly. Clone size, where shown, is once, few, many, or a class for clones that have expanded.

TRBV27	TRBD2	once	TRBJ2-5	CASSRRTSGGAVSRSETQYF	TGTGCCAGCAGTCGAAGGACTAGCGGGGGGGCAGTGAGTAGATCGGAGACCCAGTACTTC
TRBV7-9	TRBD1	few	TRBJ1-2	CASTEVLLDRGLINYGYTF	TGTGCCAGCACCGAGGTTTTATTGGACAGGGGGCTTATTAACTATGGCTACACCTTC
TRBV3-1/TRBV3-2	.	once	TRBJ1-1	CASSQEGRNTEAFF	TGTGCCAGCAGCCAAGAGGGCAGGAACACTGAAGCTTTCTTT
TRBV19	.	.	TRBJ1-2	CASSITGKGGYTF	TGTGCCAGTAGTATTACAGGGAAAGGTGGCTACACCTTC
TRBV18	TRBD1	.	TRBJ1-2	CASSLDRSSYGYTF	TGTGCCAGCTCACTGGACAGGAGTAGCTATGGCTACACCTTC
TRBV4-2	TRBD2	.	TRBJ2-7	CASSQDRTSGAYEQYF	TGTGCCAGCAGCCAAGATCGGACTAGCGGGGCCTACGAGCAGTACTTC
TRBV28	TRBD2	.	TRBJ2-7	CASSSGGLGRNYEQYF	TGTGCCAGCAGTTCGGGAGGGCTCGGGAGAAACTACGAGCAGTACTTC
TRBV28	TRBD1	few	TRBJ2-7	CASSPPGQNYEQYF	TGTGCCAGCAGCCCACCGGGACAGAACTACGAGCAGTACTTC
TRBV11-2	.	.	TRBJ1-6	CASSFRVSYNSPLHF	TGTGCCAGCAGCTTCAGGGTCTCCTATAATTCACCCCTCCACTTT
TRBV29-1	.	.	TRBJ2-3	CSVGTSPDTQYF	TGCAGCGTGGGGACATCGCCAGATACGCAGTATTTT
TRBV28	.	.	TRBJ2-7	CASSLRSEQYF	TGTGCCAGCAGTTTAAGGAGCGAGCAGTACTTC
TRBV6-1	TRBD1	.	TRBJ1-4	CASSEALRTGYEKLFF	TGTGCCAGCAGTGAAGCCCTTCGGACAGGGTATGAAAAACTGTTTTTT
TRBV5-5	TRBD1	.	TRBJ1-3	CASSLAGQGGGNTIYF	TGTGCCAGCAGCTTGGCCGGACAGGGGGGCGGAAACACCATATATTTT
TRBV28	.	.	TRBJ2-1	CASSLVGSYNEQFF	TGTGCCAGCAGCCTGGTCGGCTCCTACAATGAGCAGTTCTTC
TRBV11-2	.	.	TRBJ2-7	CASSLARTAPYEQYF	TGTGCCAGCAGCTTAGCGCGTACTGCTCCCTACGAGCAGTACTTC
TRBV6-4	TRBD1	once	TRBJ1-6	CASSSGTVGSPLHF	TGTGCCAGCAGTTCCGGGACAGTTGGTTCACCCCTCCACTTT
TRBV7-9	.	.	TRBJ1-1	CASSFQGNTEAFF	TGTGCCAGCAGCTTCCAGGGGAACACTGAAGCTTTCTTT
TRBV7-3	TRBD2	.	TRBJ2-3	CASSRTSGALTDTQYF	TGTGCCAGCAGCCGCACTAGCGGGGCCCTAACAGATACGCAGTATTTT
TRBV5-1	TRBD1	.	TRBJ2-5	CASSPRQGADETQYF	TGCGCCAGCAGCCCTAGACAGGGGGCGGATGAGACCCAGTACTTC
TRBV5-1	.	.	TRBJ1-3	CASSLAPSSGNTIYF	TGCGCCAGCAGCTTAGCCCCGAGCTCTGGAAACACCATATATTTT
TRBV6-5	TRBD1	.	TRBJ2-5	CASRRSGGGETQYF	TGTGCCAGCAGAAGGTCAGGGGGCGGAGAGACCCAGTACTTC
TRBV27	TRBD1	few	TRBJ1-6	CASSFGTGINSPLHF	TGTGCCAGCAGTTTCGGGACAGGGATAAATTCACCCCTCCACTTT
TRBV19	.	once	TRBJ1-5	CASSIYYREGTAHF	TGTGCCAGTAGTATATATTATAGGGAGGGGACGGCTCATTTT
TRBV7-3	TRBD1	.	TRBJ2-1	CASSSRQGVGSYNEQFF	TGTGCCAGCAGCTCACGACAGGGGGTAGGATCCTACAATGAGCAGTTCTTC
TRBV6-5	TRBD1	.	TRBJ2-5	CASSYGQGRETQYF	TGTGCCAGCAGTTACGGACAGGGGAGAGAGACCCAGTACTTC
TRBV5-4	TRBD1	.	TRBJ2-4	CASSLPGQGGNIQYF	TGTGCCAGCAGCTTGCCGGGACAGGGGGGGAACATTCAGTACTTC
TRBV28	TRBD1	.	TRBJ1-2	CASSLTTGFSGGYTF	TGTGCCAGCAGTCTAACGACAGGGTTCTCGGGTGGCTACACCTTC
TRBV10-1	.	.	TRBJ1-5	CASSESTIRRSLEQPQHF	TGCGCCAGCAGTGAGTCGACTATTCGGCGCAGCCTCGAGCAGCCCCAGCATTTT
TRBV20-1	TRBD1	.	TRBJ1-2	CSASGRGQGAQKSYGYTF	TGCAGTGCTAGTGGTAGGGGACAGGGGGCGCAAAAAAGCTATGGCTACACCTTC
TRBV2	.	once	TRBJ1-2	CASSSGHSSGGYTF	TGTGCCAGCAGTTCGGGACACTCTTCGGGAGGCTACACCTTC
TRBV18	.	.	TRBJ1-2	CASSPERGAPRGYGYTF	TGTGCCAGCTCACCGGAGCGGGGGGCGCCGCGTGGGTATGGCTACACCTTC
TRBV19	TRBD2	few	TRBJ2-1	CASSTPSGGANEQFF	TGTGCCAGTAGTACCCCTAGCGGGGGGGCCAATGAGCAGTTCTTC
TRBV13	.	.	TRBJ2-1	CASSSLATRYNEQFF	TGTGCCAGCAGCTCTCTAGCGACGCGATACAATGAGCAGTTCTTC
TRBV19	.	.	TRBJ2-2	CASSMFSGELFF	TGTGCCAGTAGTATGTTTAGCGGGGAGCTGTTTTTT
TRBV5-6	.	.	TRBJ1-4	CASSPALGRGMNEKLFF	TGTGCCAGCAGCCCGGCCTTGGGCAGGGGTATGAATGAAAAACTGTTTTTT
TRBV18	TRBD1	.	TRBJ2-7	CASSLTGTDSYEQYF	TGTGCCAGCTCACTTACCGGGACAGACTCCTACGAGCAGTACTTC
TRBV18	.	.	TRBJ1-5	CASSPGVLDNQPQHF	TGTGCCAGCTCACCCGGGGTCCTAGACAATCAGCCCCAGCATTTT
TRBV7-2	TRBD1	few	TRBJ1-3	CASSWGQNSGNTIYF	TGTGCCAGCAGCTGGGGACAGAACTCTGGAAACACCATATATTTT
TRBV28	.	.	TRBJ1-2	CASSPPFSINYGYTF	TGTGCCAGCAGCCCCCCCTTCAGTATTAACTATGGCTACACCTTC
TRBV18	TRBD2	.	TRBJ2-5	CASSPQRGQETQYF	TGTGCCAGCTCACCCCAGCGGGGACAAGAGACCCAGTACTTC
TRBV30	.	.	TRBJ1-6	CAWAYGTLDSPLHF	TGTGCCTGGGCTTACGGGACTCTCGATTCACCCCTCCACTTT
TRBV19	.	.	TRBJ2-1	CASRFTRDNEQFF	TGTGCCAGTAGGTTCACTAGAGACAATGAGCAGTTCTTC
TRBV2	TRBD1	.	TRBJ1-2	CASREDRGIGYTF	TGTGCCAGCAGAGAGGACAGGGGTATAGGCTACACCTTC
TRBV13	.	once	TRBJ1-4	CASALRTTSGTNEKLFF	TGTGCCAGCGCATTAAGGACAACATCGGGAACTAATGAAAAACTGTTTTTT
TRBV30	TRBD1	.	TRBJ1-3	CAWVGQGWEKVENTIYF	TGTGCCTGGGTGGGACAGGGTTGGGAAAAGGTGGAAAACACCATATATTTT
TRBV30	.	.	TRBJ1-1	CAWSPPSRDTGETAF	TGTGCCTGGAGTCCCCCGTCCCGGGACACAGGCGAAACGGCTTTT
TRBV15	TRBD1	.	TRBJ1-5	CATETGGDQPQHF	TGTGCCACCGAGACAGGGGGTGATCAGCCCCAGCATTTT
TRBV6-2/TRBV6-3	.	.	TRBJ1-2	CASSYSRTYDYGYTF	TGTGCCAGCAGTTACTCAAGGACATACGACTATGGCTACACCTTC
TRBV19	TRBD2	.	TRBJ2-5	CASSEYAPTSGDKQETQYF	TGTGCCAGTAGTGAGTATGCTCCAACTAGCGGGGATAAACAAGAGACCCAGTACTTC
TRBV21-1	.	once	TRBJ2-2	CASSQTSRAGELFF	TGTGCCAGCAGCCAGACTAGCCGGGCCGGGGAGCTGTTTTTT
TRBV6-6	TRBD2	.	TRBJ2-5	CASRPRIAGGETQYF	TGTGCCAGCAGACCCCGGATAGCGGGGGGTGAGACCCAGTACTTC